This TCR beta chain came from a study of T cells in Graves' hyperthyroidism and ophthalmopathy (dated by TCRdb to between 2018 and 2021). With regard to the full study: Peripheral blood samples were taken at initial diagnosis, before any treatment was given. TCR Vbeta CDR3 sequencing of approximately 140 peripheral blood samples (roughly 41 ophthalmopathy, about 75 hyperthyroidism and about 17 progressor patients) is reported in the paper. In roughly six Graves' hyperthyroidism patients, the study also compared T-cell repertoires from thyroid tissue with T-cell repertoires from blood. For training and testing, the roughly 100 patients in the discovery cohort were randomly divided in a 7:3 ratio. An independent validation cohort of about 19 hyperthyroidism patients and about 16 patients who later progressed to ophthalmopathy tested prospective prediction of ophthalmopathy. After sampling, hyperthyroidism patients received methimazole starting at 30 mg daily, and ophthalmopathy patients received high-dose intravenous methylprednisolone. TCR V-J signatures able to tell the groups apart were searched for in a discovery cohort of around 95 patients, of whom around 43 had Graves' ophthalmopathy and 57 had stable Graves' hyperthyroidism. Broader findings and caveats from the paper: Sample size was not statistically predetermined, and blinding of investigators to group allocation was not performed. Most expanded thyroid clonotypes (frequency above 0.001) were also detected in blood, a finding suggesting that blood repertoires may reflect thyroid immune responses. Ophthalmopathy was separated from stable hyperthyroidism by a 13 V-J signature model, with about 88% sensitivity and roughly 84% specificity obtained in cross-validation and 80%/75% obtained in testing. During validation, the model predicted progression to ophthalmopathy a median of roughly six months ahead of onset, with more than 60% sensitivity and around 72% specificity.

According to the germline V gene (reference sequence), CDR1 reads DFQATT and CDR2 reads SNEGSKA. The V and J ends are trimmed by 5 bases and 6 bases, leaving 17 bases between them. Its CDR3 holds 14 amino acids, cysteine through phenylalanine. Only the CDR3 DNA stays, 42 bases, in frame from base 1. Stable Graves' hyperthyroidism was defined as the absence of progression to ophthalmopathy over 18 months of follow-up. Hyperthyroidism patients were newly diagnosed, had a disease duration of under 2 months, and were aged 18 to 65 years. The study excluded patients with uncontrolled infections, other autoimmune diseases, pregnancy or lactation. Clinical symptoms, serum thyroxine and TRAb, thyroid ultrasound, and orbital computed tomography formed the basis for the diagnoses. Ficoll-Paque density gradient centrifugation was used to isolate PBMCs from approximately 10 ml of fresh peripheral blood. Total RNA was extracted using Trizol reagent, and RNA quality was assessed on an Agilent 2100 Bioanalyzer.

As concerns this clonotype: The clone's antigen remains unknown. Base qualities are not recorded, but no much larger clone differs from it by a single base.

TCR beta CDR3 regions were amplified from RNA transcripts. A first-round RT-PCR of the TCR CDR3 used the HTBI primer set with the Qiagen OneStep RT-PCR kit. Libraries were constructed in a second round of multiplex PCR, after which size selection and purification were carried out. Sequencing of the libraries was done on an Illumina HiSeq2000 using paired-end 100 bp reads. Under the source paper's analysis protocol: SOAPnuke was used to process the raw data, removing reads that contained adapters or uncalled bases, had a mean Phred below 15, or lacked an exact match to the constant primer or identifier. COPE v1.2.5 was used to merge high-quality paired reads, and clonotypes were defined as unique nucleotide sequences. MiTCR v1.1 was used to align clonotypes to the IMGT TRBV, TRBD and TRBJ reference segments. Analysis was restricted to V-J combinations with a frequency above 0.0001, which covered about 99% of repertoires. A TCS score was defined as the ratio of F50 (clonal expansion) to E x V (chaos), with BLOSUM62-based TCRdist applied between CDR3 peptides within each V-J. Welch's t-statistics and random forest reduced around 550 V-J features to about 13, which were used in a naive Bayes classifier (R e1071). The Morisita-Horn index was used to measure how similar the thyroid and blood repertoires were. TCRdb passed the public sequencing reads through fastp at Q25 and MiXCR, retaining productive beta sequences. Merged by CDR3 protein, the rows form single entries marked with the most common genes and DNA. The V and J calls follow TCRdb's processing rather than the paper's. For this sample there are over 700,000 distinct CDR3 sequences; around 38% appear just once. The biggest ten clones account for over 8% of the sample.

Specimen: blood. This TCR was sampled from a man younger than 30 with Graves' hyperthyroidism. This chain joins TRBV20-1 to TRBJ1-5; TRBD1 is possibly the D segment (5 matching bases). Here is the DNA: TGCAGTGCTCTAGTCGGGACGAGGGGTCAGCCCCAGCATTTT. It encodes CSALVGTRGQPQHF.